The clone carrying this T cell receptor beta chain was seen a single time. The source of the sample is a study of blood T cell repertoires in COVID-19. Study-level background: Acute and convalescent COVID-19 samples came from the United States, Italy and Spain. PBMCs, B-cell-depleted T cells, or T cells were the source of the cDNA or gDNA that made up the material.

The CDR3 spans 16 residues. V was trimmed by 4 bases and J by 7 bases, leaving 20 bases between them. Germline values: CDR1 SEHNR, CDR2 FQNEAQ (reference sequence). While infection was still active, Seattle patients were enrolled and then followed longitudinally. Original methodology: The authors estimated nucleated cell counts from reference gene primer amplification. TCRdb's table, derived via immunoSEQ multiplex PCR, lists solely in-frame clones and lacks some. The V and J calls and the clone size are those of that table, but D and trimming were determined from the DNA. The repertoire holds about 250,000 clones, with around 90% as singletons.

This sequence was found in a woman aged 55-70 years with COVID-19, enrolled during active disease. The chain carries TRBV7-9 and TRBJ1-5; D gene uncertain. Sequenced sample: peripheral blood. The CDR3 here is CASSWGETSLGQPQHF. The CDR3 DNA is TGTGCCAGCAGCTGGGGAGAGACAAGCCTAGGGCAGCCCCAGCATTTT. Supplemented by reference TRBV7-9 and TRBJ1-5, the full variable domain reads DTGVSQNPRHKITKRGQNVTFRCDPISEHNRLYWYRQTLGQGPEFLTYFQNEAQLEKSRLLSDRFSAERPKGSFSTLEIQRTEQGDSAMYLCASSWGETSLGQPQHFGDGTRLSIL.